The rows below give T cell receptor beta chains drawn from one sample of a study of cytomegalovirus exposure and HLA in healthy donors. Sequenced by immunoSEQ multiplex PCR; TCRdb stores in-frame clones only, minus some. Here the sample spans approximately 76,000 clones, under 85% being singletons. The specimen was PBMCs. Receptors were obtained from a woman in her 40s in good health and CMV-seropositive. Each CDR3 is given with its conserved first and last residue. A D gene is named only where the DNA matches it firmly. Clone size is shown for a subset of rows, as once, few, many or a class of expanded clone.

DNA	CDR3	D	size	V	J
TGTGCCAGCAGCTATTCGGCAGGGGCATATAGCAATCAGCCCCAGCATTTT	CASSYSAGAYSNQPQHF	-	-	TRBV7-9	TRBJ1-5
TGTGCCAGCACTAGCCGCGGACGGGGTGAAAAACTGTTTTTT	CASTSRGRGEKLFF	-	few	TRBV7-9	TRBJ1-4
TGTGCCAGTAGGGCCCGGGACAGTAATTCACCCCTCCACTTT	CASRARDSNSPLHF	TRBD1	-	TRBV19	TRBJ1-6
TGTGCCAGCAGTTCGGCAGGGGGCATATTAGGCTACACCTTC	CASSSAGGILGYTF	TRBD1	-	TRBV2	TRBJ1-2
TGTGCCAGCTCTCGGGTGAACGGGATGGGCCCTGACAATGAGCAGTTCTTC	CASSRVNGMGPDNEQFF	-	-	TRBV18	TRBJ2-1
TGTGCCAGCAATGGGGGGGGCGTCTCCTACGAGCAGTACTTC	CASNGGGVSYEQYF	-	-	TRBV6-1	TRBJ2-7
TGTGCCAGCAGTCCGTCCGTGGACAGGGGGTCAAAACTGTTTTTT	CASSPSVDRGSKLFF	TRBD1	-	TRBV6-1	TRBJ1-4
TGTGCCAGCAGCTCGGGACAGACATCAACTAATGAAAAACTGTTTTTT	CASSSGQTSTNEKLFF	TRBD1	few	TRBV11-1	TRBJ1-4
TGCGCCAGCAGCTTGGCTCCTATCGGGGAGCTGTTTTTT	CASSLAPIGELFF	-	-	TRBV5-1	TRBJ2-2
TGTGCCAGCAGTTCCACAGGTTTCACTAACACTGAAGCTTTCTTT	CASSSTGFTNTEAFF	-	-	TRBV6-5	TRBJ1-1
TGTGCCAGCAGTCCACTAGCGGGGACCTACAATGAGCAGTTCTTC	CASSPLAGTYNEQFF	TRBD2	-	TRBV25-1	TRBJ2-1
TGCAGCGTTGCCCCCTTAAGCAATATATTTGGCTACACCTTC	CSVAPLSNIFGYTF	-	once	TRBV29-1	TRBJ1-2
TGTGCCAGCAGCATACCCCCGGGACGACAGGGGGCCTATGGCTACACCTTC	CASSIPPGRQGAYGYTF	TRBD1	-	TRBV5-6	TRBJ1-2
TGTGCCAGCAGTGACGAAGCGGGAGGCCCTGGGAATGAGCAGTTCTTC	CASSDEAGGPGNEQFF	TRBD2	-	TRBV6-4	TRBJ2-1